This T cell receptor (beta chain) was sequenced in a study of beta chain features in type 1 diabetes. This clone has a handful of counts. Its antigen remains unidentified. TCRB transcripts that were expressed got sequenced, as all of the isolated RNA had been reverse transcribed. Produced via immunoSEQ multiplex PCR; TCRdb's table is partial and in-frame only. The data hold 250,000 to 300,000 clones, with around an eighth observed a single time. Study-wide results and limits: Sequencing of cDNA might inflate the share of cells that strongly express TCR. People with Type 1 diabetes carried modestly yet significantly shorter TCRB CDR3s in all four CD4+ subsets. The study left unresolved whether HLA type influences TCRB rearrangement.

CDR3 length: 16 amino acids. The J segment lost 4 bases and the V segment lost 3 bases, leaving 9 bases of the junction unmatched. Germline CDR1 reads SGHRS; CDR2 reads YFSETQ. One heparinised draw of blood, averaging around 120 mL, came from each donor. This TCR was sampled from a man under 40 with type 1 diabetes. The source material was naive CD4+ T cells from blood. The V gene is TRBV5-1, the J gene TRBJ2-1, with TRBD1 matching 8 bases. CDR3 amino acids: CASSSPPGQVYNEQFF. CDR3 sequence (DNA): TGCGCCAGCAGCTCACCTCCGGGACAGGTATACAATGAGCAGTTCTTC.